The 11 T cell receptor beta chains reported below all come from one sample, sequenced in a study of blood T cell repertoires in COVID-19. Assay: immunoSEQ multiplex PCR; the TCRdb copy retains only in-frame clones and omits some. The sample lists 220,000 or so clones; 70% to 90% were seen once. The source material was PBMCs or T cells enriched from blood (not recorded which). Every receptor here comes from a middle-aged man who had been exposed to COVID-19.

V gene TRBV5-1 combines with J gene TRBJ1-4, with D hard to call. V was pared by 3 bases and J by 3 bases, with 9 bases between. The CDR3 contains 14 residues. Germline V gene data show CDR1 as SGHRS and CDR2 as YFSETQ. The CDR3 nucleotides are TGCGCCAGCAGCTGGGAGCGTGCTAATGAAAAACTGTTTTTT. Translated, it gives CASSWERANEKLFF.

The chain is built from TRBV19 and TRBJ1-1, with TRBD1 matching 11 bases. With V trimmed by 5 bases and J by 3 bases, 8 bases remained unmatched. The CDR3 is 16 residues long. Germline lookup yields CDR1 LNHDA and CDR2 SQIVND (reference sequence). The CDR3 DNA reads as TGTGCCAGTAGTCTCGGACAGGGGGCCGATTACACTGAAGCTTTCTTT. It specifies CASSLGQGADYTEAFF.

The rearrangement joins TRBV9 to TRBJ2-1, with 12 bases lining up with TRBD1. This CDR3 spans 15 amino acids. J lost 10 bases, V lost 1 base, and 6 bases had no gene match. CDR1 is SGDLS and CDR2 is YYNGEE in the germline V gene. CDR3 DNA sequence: TGTGCCAGCAGCGTATCGGGGACAGGGGGCATCGAGCAGTTCTTC. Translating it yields CASSVSGTGGIEQFF.

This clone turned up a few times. This CDR3 is CATSRISLTGEPPYGYTF. Here the CDR3 DNA reads TGTGCCACCAGCAGGATATCTTTGACAGGGGAGCCTCCCTATGGCTACACCTTC. This chain joins TRBV15 and TRBJ1-2; TRBD1 agrees at 8 bases. This CDR3 region has 18 residues. J gave up 4 bases and V 3 bases, and 16 bases lay outside the gene matches. Looked up from germline, CDR1 is LNHNV and CDR2 is YYDKDF (reference sequence).

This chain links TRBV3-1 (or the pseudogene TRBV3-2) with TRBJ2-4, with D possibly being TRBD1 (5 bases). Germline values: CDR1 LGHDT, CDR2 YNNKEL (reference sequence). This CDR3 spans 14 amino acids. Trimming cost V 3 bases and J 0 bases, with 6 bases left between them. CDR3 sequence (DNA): TGTGCCAGCAGCCAGCAGGGAGCCAAAAACATTCAGTACTTC. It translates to CASSQQGAKNIQYF.

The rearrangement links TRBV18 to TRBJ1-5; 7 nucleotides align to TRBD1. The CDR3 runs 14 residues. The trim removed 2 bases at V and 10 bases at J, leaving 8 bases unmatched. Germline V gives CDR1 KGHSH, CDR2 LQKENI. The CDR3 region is CASSPDRVQSPQHF. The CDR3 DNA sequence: TGTGCCAGCTCACCAGACAGGGTTCAATCTCCCCAGCATTTT.

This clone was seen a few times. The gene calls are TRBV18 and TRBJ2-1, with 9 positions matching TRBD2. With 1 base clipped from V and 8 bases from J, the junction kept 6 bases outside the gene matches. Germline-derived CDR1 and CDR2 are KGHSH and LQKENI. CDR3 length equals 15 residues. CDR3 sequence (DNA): TGTGCCAGCTCACCACTAGCGGGGGAAATCGATGAGCAGTTCTTC. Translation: CASSPLAGEIDEQFF.

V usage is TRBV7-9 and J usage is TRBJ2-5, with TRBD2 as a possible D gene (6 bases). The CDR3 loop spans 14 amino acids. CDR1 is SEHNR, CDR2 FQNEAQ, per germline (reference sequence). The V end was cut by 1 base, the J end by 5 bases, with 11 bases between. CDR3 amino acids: CASSLVGGEETQYF. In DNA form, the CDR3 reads TGTGCCAGCAGCTTAGTTGGCGGGGAGGAGACCCAGTACTTC.

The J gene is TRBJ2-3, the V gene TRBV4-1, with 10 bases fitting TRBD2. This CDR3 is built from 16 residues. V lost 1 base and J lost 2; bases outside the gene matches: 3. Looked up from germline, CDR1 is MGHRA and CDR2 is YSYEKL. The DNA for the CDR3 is TGCGCCAGCAGCCAAGGGACTAGCGGATACACAGATACGCAGTATTTT. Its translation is CASSQGTSGYTDTQYF.

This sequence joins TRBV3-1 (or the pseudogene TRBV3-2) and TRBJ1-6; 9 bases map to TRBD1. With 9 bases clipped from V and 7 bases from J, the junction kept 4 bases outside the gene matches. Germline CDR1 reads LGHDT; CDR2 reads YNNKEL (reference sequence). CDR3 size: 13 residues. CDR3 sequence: CASSGTGNSPLHF. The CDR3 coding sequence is TGTGCCAGTTCCGGGACAGGGAATTCACCCCTCCACTTT.

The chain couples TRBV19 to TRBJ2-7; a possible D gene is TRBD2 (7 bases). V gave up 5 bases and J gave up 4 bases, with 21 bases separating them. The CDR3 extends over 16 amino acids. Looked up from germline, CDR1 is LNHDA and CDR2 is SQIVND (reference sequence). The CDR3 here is CASSPPGRGGIYEQYF. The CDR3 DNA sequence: TGTGCCAGTAGTCCCCCTGGGAGGGGGGGGATTTACGAGCAGTACTTC.